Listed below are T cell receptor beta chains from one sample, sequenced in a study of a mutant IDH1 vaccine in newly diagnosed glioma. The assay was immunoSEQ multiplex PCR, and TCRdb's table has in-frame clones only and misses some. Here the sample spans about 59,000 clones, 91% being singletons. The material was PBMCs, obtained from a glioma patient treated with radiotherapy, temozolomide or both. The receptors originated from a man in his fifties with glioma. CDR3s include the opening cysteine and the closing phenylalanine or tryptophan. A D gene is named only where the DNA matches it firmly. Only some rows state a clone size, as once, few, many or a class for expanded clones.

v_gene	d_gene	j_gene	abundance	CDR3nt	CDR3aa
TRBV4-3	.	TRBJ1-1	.	TGCGCCAGCAGCCAATGGGGGCTTGAAGCTTTCTTT	CASSQWGLEAFF
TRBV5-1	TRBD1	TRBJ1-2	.	TGCGCCAGCAGCACGGGACAGGGGGCGATCGGCTACACCTTC	CASSTGQGAIGYTF
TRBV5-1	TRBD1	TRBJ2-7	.	TGCGCCAGCAGCTTGGGACCGGGACAGGGGGCTCGAGAGCAGTACTTC	CASSLGPGQGAREQYF
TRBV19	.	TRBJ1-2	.	TGTGCCAGTAGTATCCCCGGCAGGACAACATATGGCTACACCTTC	CASSIPGRTTYGYTF
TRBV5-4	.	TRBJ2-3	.	TGTGCCAGCAGCTTGGAGACGGTACTCACAGATACGCAGTATTTT	CASSLETVLTDTQYF
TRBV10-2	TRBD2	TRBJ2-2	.	TGCGCCAGCGGGCGGGGGTTGGACACCGGGGAGCTGTTTTTT	CASGRGLDTGELFF
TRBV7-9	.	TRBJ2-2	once	TGTGCCAGCAGCTTAGTGGGTAGCGCAGGAACCGGGGAGCTGTTTTTT	CASSLVGSAGTGELFF
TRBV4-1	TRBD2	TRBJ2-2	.	TGCGCCAGCAGATCGGTGGCGGGACCAGCGGGGGGGGAGCTGTTTTTT	CASRSVAGPAGGELFF
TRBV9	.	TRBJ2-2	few	TGTGCCAGCAGCTTCTCCCACGGGGGAGGGGGTGCGAACACCGGGGAGCTGTTTTTT	CASSFSHGGGGANTGELFF
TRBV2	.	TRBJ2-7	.	TGTGCCAGCCAATTAAACAACAGGGCTGCCTACGAGCAGTACTTC	CASQLNNRAAYEQYF
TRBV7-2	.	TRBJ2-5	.	TGTGCCAGCAGCCGGGGCCAACAGGGTATACTAGAGACCCAGTACTTC	CASSRGQQGILETQYF
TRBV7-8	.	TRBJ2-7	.	TGTGCCAGCAGCCCGGCCGGACGCTACGAGCAGTACTTC	CASSPAGRYEQYF
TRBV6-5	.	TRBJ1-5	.	TGTGCCAGCAGTTACAGGGGGGGCAATCAGCCCCAGCATTTT	CASSYRGGNQPQHF
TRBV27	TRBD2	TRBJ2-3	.	TGTGCCAGCAGTTTCCTCGGGACTAGCGGGATAGATACGCAGTATTTT	CASSFLGTSGIDTQYF
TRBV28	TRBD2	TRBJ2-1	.	TGTGCCAGCAGTTTAGAAAGCGGGAGGGAAGGTGAGCAGTTCTTC	CASSLESGREGEQFF
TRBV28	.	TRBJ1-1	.	TGTGCCAGCAGTTTATTATCGGCAGGGAGGAACACTGAAGCTTTCTTT	CASSLLSAGRNTEAFF
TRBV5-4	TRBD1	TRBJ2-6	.	TGTGCCAGCAGCTTGGGACAGGGGAACTCTGGGGCCAACGTCCTGACTTTC	CASSLGQGNSGANVLTF
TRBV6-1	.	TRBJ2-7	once	TGTGCCAGCAGTGATGAAAACCTACTCCCCTACGAGCAGTACTTC	CASSDENLLPYEQYF
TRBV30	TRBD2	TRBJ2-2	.	TGTGCCTGGAGTGACGGATGGGGGGGACTAGCGGGGGGGACCGGGGAGCTGTTTTTT	CAWSDGWGGLAGGTGELFF
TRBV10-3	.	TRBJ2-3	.	TGTGCCATCGGAGGGGTAGCCAACACAGATACGCAGTATTTT	CAIGGVANTDTQYF
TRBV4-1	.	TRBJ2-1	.	TGCGCCAGCAGCCATACAGGAGCTAAGGGTGAGCAGTTCTTC	CASSHTGAKGEQFF
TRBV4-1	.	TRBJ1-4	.	TGCGCCAGCAGCCGGCGGACTGACACTAATGAAAAACTGTTTTTT	CASSRRTDTNEKLFF
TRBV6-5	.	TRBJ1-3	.	TGTGCCAGCAGTTCTCAGGTCTCTGGAAACACCATATATTTT	CASSSQVSGNTIYF
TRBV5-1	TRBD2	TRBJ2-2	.	TGCGCCAGCAGCTCTCATTGGACTAGCGGGGGAGAGTACACCGGGGAGCTGTTTTTT	CASSSHWTSGGEYTGELFF
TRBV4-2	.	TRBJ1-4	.	TGTGCCAGCAGCCAGGCCGCTGGGGGTTCTGAAAAACTGTTTTTT	CASSQAAGGSEKLFF
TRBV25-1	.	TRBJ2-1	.	TGTGCCAGCAGTGAAGCATTAACTTACAATGAGCAGTTCTTC	CASSEALTYNEQFF
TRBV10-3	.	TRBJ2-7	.	TGTGCCATCAGTGATATCCACGAGCAGTACTTC	CAISDIHEQYF
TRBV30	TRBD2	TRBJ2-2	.	TGTGCCTGGAGGAGGACTAGCGTGACCGGGGAGCTGTTTTTT	CAWRRTSVTGELFF
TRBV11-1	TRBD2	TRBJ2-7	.	TGTGCCAGCAGCTTAAGACTAGCGGCCACCTACGAGCAGTACTTC	CASSLRLAATYEQYF
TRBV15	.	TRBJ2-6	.	TGTGCCACCAGCCATTCGGCCGACGGGGGCTCTGGGGCCAACGTCCTGACTTTC	CATSHSADGGSGANVLTF
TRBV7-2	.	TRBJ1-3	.	TGTGCCAGCAGCCAATTCTTGGGGGGCTCTGGAAACACCATATATTTT	CASSQFLGGSGNTIYF
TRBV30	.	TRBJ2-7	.	TGTGCCTTCTCCCGAGGGGGGAACACCTACGAGCAGTACTTC	CAFSRGGNTYEQYF
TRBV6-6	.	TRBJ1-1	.	TGTGCCAGCAGTTACTCTTCAGTGGGGAACACTGAAGCTTTCTTT	CASSYSSVGNTEAFF
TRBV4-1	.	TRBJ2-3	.	TGCGCCAGCAGCCAATTAGGAGGCCGAGGCCCCACAGATACGCAGTATTTT	CASSQLGGRGPTDTQYF
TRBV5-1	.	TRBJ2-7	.	TGCGCCAGCAGCTTAGGGTTCGAAGGCTACGAGCAGTACTTC	CASSLGFEGYEQYF
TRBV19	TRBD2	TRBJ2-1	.	TGTGCCAGTAGGGGACTAGCGGCCTACAATGAGCAGTTCTTC	CASRGLAAYNEQFF
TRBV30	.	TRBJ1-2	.	TGTGCCTGGAGTCTGTATTATCGGAGCTATGGCTACACCTTC	CAWSLYYRSYGYTF
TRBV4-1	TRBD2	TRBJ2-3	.	TGCGCCAGCAGCGCCCGACTAGCGGGAGTGGTAGATACGCAGTATTTT	CASSARLAGVVDTQYF
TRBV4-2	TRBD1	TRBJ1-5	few	TGTGCCAGCAGCCAAGAGATGGACAGGGAAGGGCAGCCCCAGCATTTT	CASSQEMDREGQPQHF
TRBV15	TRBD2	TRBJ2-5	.	TGTGCCACCAGCAGAGCTCTAGCGGGAGGGAGCCAAGAGACCCAGTACTTC	CATSRALAGGSQETQYF
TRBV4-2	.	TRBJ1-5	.	TGTGCCAGCAGCCTGGGAACAGTTAGCAATCAGCCCCAGCATTTT	CASSLGTVSNQPQHF
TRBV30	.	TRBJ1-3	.	TGTGCCTGGACATCGGGAAACACCATATATTTT	CAWTSGNTIYF
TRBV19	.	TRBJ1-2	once	TGTGCCAGTAGTATCGGAAGCGGGGACTATGGCTACACCTTC	CASSIGSGDYGYTF
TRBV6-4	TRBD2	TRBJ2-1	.	TGTGCCAGCAGTGACTCTAGCGGGAGCAATGAGCAGTTCTTC	CASSDSSGSNEQFF
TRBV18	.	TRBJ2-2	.	TGTGCCAGCTCACCTTCAAACACCGGGGAGCTGTTTTTT	CASSPSNTGELFF
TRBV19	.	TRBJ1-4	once	TGTGCCAGTAGGGGGAGTGGCGCCGAAAAACTGTTTTTT	CASRGSGAEKLFF
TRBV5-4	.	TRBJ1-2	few	TGTGCCAGCAGCTTGGCCTTACAGGGTTTGTTCGATGGCTACACCTTC	CASSLALQGLFDGYTF